The T cell receptor (beta chain) described here comes from a study of blood T cell repertoires in COVID-19. After removal of 5 bases from V and 6 bases from J, the junction contained 10 bases not matched to a gene. The CDR3 length is 15 residues. Germline V gene lookup returns CDR1 MNHEY and CDR2 SVGAGI. Sequenced by immunoSEQ multiplex PCR; TCRdb stores in-frame clones only, minus some. Of about 200,000 clones in the sample, about 90% are singletons; the top ten hold over 1%. Categorization into cohorts depended on clinical history that participants reported. V usage is TRBV6-5 and J usage is TRBJ2-1, with TRBD2 matching over 7 bases. The sequence derives from a man aged 25 to 45 who had recovered from COVID-19. The sample consisted of PBMCs or T cells enriched from blood (not recorded which). The CDR3 DNA is TGTGCCAGCAGTATGCTAGCGGAGATTCCCAATGAGCAGTTCTTC. Its protein product is CASSMLAEIPNEQFF.